Each of the 19 T cell receptor beta chains below was sequenced from the same sample in a study of blood T cell repertoires in COVID-19. This table comes from immunoSEQ multiplex PCR, and its TCRdb copy is limited to in-frame clones, with some not included. The sample holds approximately 150,000 clones; about 88% are singletons and the top ten take about 5.6%. The source material was peripheral blood. The receptors were gathered from a woman aged 50 to 60 with COVID-19, enrolled during active disease.

The rearrangement uses TRBV5-8 and TRBJ2-7; TRBD1 matches at 11 bases. CDR3 length equals 15 residues. Germline trimming cut 5 bases from V and 3 bases from J; bases unmatched to any gene: 7. Germline CDR1 SGHTS, CDR2 YDEGEE. CDR3 coding DNA: TGTGCCAGCAGAGATCCGGGACAGGGGGGCTACGAGCAGTACTTC. Its translation is CASRDPGQGGYEQYF.

The chain joins TRBV18 to TRBJ1-1; D is undetermined. V lost 1 base, J lost 1 base, and 10 bases lay in between. CDR3 length: 15 amino acids. Looked up from germline, CDR1 is KGHSH and CDR2 is LQKENI. CDR3 in amino acids: CASSPQYIGNTEAFF. The DNA for the CDR3 is TGTGCCAGCTCACCACAATATATCGGGAACACTGAAGCTTTCTTT. The full variable domain, rest sourced from reference TRBV18 and TRBJ1-1, is NAGVMQNPRHLVRRRGQEARLRCSPMKGHSHVYWYRQLPEEGLKFMVYLQKENIIDESGMPKERFSAEFPKEGPSILRIQQVVRGDSAAYFCASSPQYIGNTEAFFGQGTRLTVV.

The J gene is TRBJ1-1, the V gene TRBV3-1 (or the pseudogene TRBV3-2); perhaps TRBD1 as D (6 bases). V gave up 7 bases and J gave up 5 bases, with 14 bases separating them. Germline V CDR1 and CDR2: LGHDT, YNNKEL (reference sequence). The CDR3 has 13 amino acids. CDR3 coding DNA: TGTGCCAGCAAGGGCAGGGGAGGGACTGAAGCTTTCTTT. This sequence encodes CASKGRGGTEAFF.

The genes are TRBV6-5 and TRBJ1-6, with TRBD1 matching 9 bases. Germline V gene data show CDR1 as MNHEY and CDR2 as SVGAGI. V lost 6 bases, J lost 7 bases, and 4 bases stayed unmatched. CDR3 length equals 14 residues. The CDR3 reads CASRRDRGNSPLHF. CDR3 DNA: TGTGCCAGCAGACGCGACAGGGGGAATTCACCCCTCCACTTT.

The chain has TRBV4-1 and TRBJ2-1, with TRBD1 identical over 11 bases. Germline V CDR1 and CDR2: MGHRA, YSYEKL. V lost 8 bases and J lost 8; bases outside the gene matches: 5. CDR3 length equals 13 residues. Here the CDR3 DNA reads TGCGCCAGCGGGGACAGGGGGATCGATGAGCAGTTCTTC. It codes for CASGDRGIDEQFF.

The V and J genes are TRBV5-1 and TRBJ2-7; 9 positions match TRBD1. CDR1 is SGHRS, CDR2 YFSETQ, per germline. There are 14 residues in the CDR3. The V gene end was trimmed by 5 bases and the J gene end by 5 bases; junction bases not matched to a gene: 8. The CDR3 nucleotides are TGCGCCAGCAGATCCCGGACAGGGGACAACGAGCAGTACTTC. Its translation is CASRSRTGDNEQYF.

V gene TRBV20-1 combines with J gene TRBJ1-2, with D tentatively TRBD1 (5 bases). This CDR3 has 11 residues. CDR1 is DFQATT, CDR2 SNEGSKA, per germline (reference sequence). V lost 5 bases and J lost 6, with 10 bases in between. CDR3 sequence reads: CSAVPGNGYTF. The CDR3 DNA sequence: TGCAGTGCTGTCCCAGGGAATGGCTACACCTTC.

The chain uses TRBV5-1 and TRBJ2-1, with 15 bases fitting TRBD2. Unmatched junction bases numbered 5, after V lost 4 bases and J lost 0 bases. The CDR3 consists of 18 residues. Germline values: CDR1 SGHRS, CDR2 YFSETQ. Here the CDR3 reads CASSVGLAGGGSYNEQFF. The CDR3 DNA reads as TGCGCCAGCAGCGTGGGACTAGCGGGGGGCGGCTCCTACAATGAGCAGTTCTTC.

The chain joins TRBV7-2 to TRBJ1-3; D gene uncertain. CDR1 and CDR2 (germline): SGHTA, FQGNSA. The CDR3 contains 17 residues. Trimming removed 2 bases at V and 0 bases at J, with 14 bases between. In nucleotides, the CDR3 is TGTGCCAGCAGCTTACCGGGATCAGGCCGCTCTGGAAACACCATATATTTT. Amino acids: CASSLPGSGRSGNTIYF.

This clone was seen just once. This sequence joins TRBV5-1 and TRBJ2-1, with D maybe TRBD2 (5 bases). Germline V gene lookup returns CDR1 SGHRS and CDR2 YFSETQ. The germline V and J ends were trimmed by 0 bases and 2 bases, with 9 bases remaining between them. This CDR3 region has 15 residues. For the CDR3, the DNA is TGCGCCAGCAGCTTGGTCGGGGAAGCCTACAATGAGCAGTTCTTC. Amino acids: CASSLVGEAYNEQFF.

The chain has TRBV11-2 and TRBJ2-3, with D maybe TRBD2 (5 bases). The CDR3 extends over 12 amino acids. Germline CDR1 is SGHAT and CDR2 is FQNNGV. V lost 7 bases and J lost 2, with 7 bases in between. Written as DNA, the CDR3 is TGTGCCAGCACCGGACTCACAGATACGCAGTATTTT. It specifies CASTGLTDTQYF.

J is TRBJ1-6 and V is TRBV7-9; 10 nucleotides line up with TRBD1. The germline V gene has CDR1 SEHNR and CDR2 FQNEAQ (reference sequence). J lost 8 bases, V lost 5 bases, and 9 bases had no gene match. The length of the CDR3 is 16 residues. The CDR3 protein is CASSGTGVRGDSPLHF. Written as DNA, the CDR3 is TGTGCCAGCAGCGGGACAGGGGTCCGGGGAGATTCACCCCTCCACTTT.

The chain is built from TRBV19 and TRBJ2-7; 7 nucleotides align to TRBD2. V lost 3 bases and J lost 5; bases outside the gene matches: 10. Per germline, CDR1 LNHDA and CDR2 SQIVND (reference sequence). The CDR3 extends over 15 amino acids. As DNA, the CDR3 is TGTGCCAGTAGTATTGGACTAGAAAGGGCCAACGAGCAGTACTTC. Protein sequence: CASSIGLERANEQYF.

A single count supports this clone. CDR3 nucleotides: TGTGCCACCCTACTAGCGCACCAAGAGACCCAGTACTTC. This translates into CATLLAHQETQYF. The V call is TRBV12-3 or TRBV12-4, the J call TRBJ2-5, with 7 bases matching TRBD2. The CDR3 contains 13 residues. The J segment lost 0 bases and the V segment lost 10 bases, leaving 5 bases of the junction unmatched.

This chain uses TRBV27 with TRBJ1-5; maybe TRBD1 (5 bases). The germline V gene encodes CDR1 MNHEY and CDR2 SMNVEV (reference sequence). This CDR3 comprises 14 residues. Trimming removed 3 bases at V and 5 bases at J, with 11 bases between. The CDR3 sequence is CASSLAGHYQPQHF. CDR3 bases: TGTGCCAGCAGTTTGGCAGGGCATTATCAGCCCCAGCATTTT.

The chain couples TRBV18 to TRBJ2-1; 7 bases align to TRBD1. CDR1 and CDR2 from the germline V gene are KGHSH and LQKENI. CDR3 length: 14 residues. The J segment lost 8 bases and the V segment lost 6 bases, leaving 10 bases of the junction unmatched. This CDR3 reads CASSGGQPHHEQFF. CDR3 DNA sequence: TGTGCCAGCTCTGGGGGACAGCCGCACCATGAGCAGTTCTTC.

This clone was recorded a few times. V is TRBV4-2 and J is TRBJ2-2, with D maybe TRBD2 (6 bases). V lost 3 bases and J lost 5, with 13 bases in between. The CDR3 covers 15 residues. CDR1 is LGHNA, CDR2 YNFKEQ, per germline. The CDR3 sequence: CASSHRDSTTGELFF. DNA of the CDR3: TGTGCCAGCAGCCATCGGGACTCGACAACCGGGGAGCTGTTTTTT.

This clone turned up a few times. This chain uses TRBV6-4 with TRBJ2-1; 9 bases fit TRBD1. V was clipped by 4 bases and J by 9 bases; unmatched bases: 10. CDR1 is MRHNA, CDR2 SNTAGT, per germline. This CDR3 is 15 amino acids long. This chain's CDR3 is CASSVEGTGRGEQFF. In nucleotides, the CDR3 is TGTGCCAGCAGTGTGGAGGGGACAGGGAGGGGTGAGCAGTTCTTC.

The CDR3: CASSPPGQAEKLFF. CDR3 bases: TGTGCCAGCTCACCACCGGGACAGGCTGAAAAACTGTTTTTT. J is TRBJ1-4 and V is TRBV18; 8 positions match TRBD1. The CDR3 length is 14 residues. The J segment lost 7 bases and the V segment lost 0 bases, leaving 1 base of the junction unmatched. The V gene's germline CDR1 is KGHSH and CDR2 LQKENI.